Each of the 14 T cell receptor beta chains below was sequenced from the same sample in a study of graft-versus-host responses after intestinal transplantation. Generated by immunoSEQ multiplex PCR, the TCRdb table keeps only in-frame clones and is missing some. The sample includes some 90,000 clones, under 95% of them seen just once. Antigen specificity for these receptors is unknown. Sequences were derived from unstimulated CD8+ T cells sorted from spleen or lymph node cells, sampled before intestinal transplant. The receptors shown here come from a human donor who received an intestinal transplant.

The CDR3 nucleotides read TGTGCCAGCAGCTTCGGGACTAGCGGGGTTTACGAGCAGTACTTC. As protein: CASSFGTSGVYEQYF. This sequence joins TRBV11-2 and TRBJ2-7, with 13 bases lining up with TRBD2. The germline V gene has CDR1 SGHAT and CDR2 FQNNGV. V lost 3 bases and J lost 4; bases outside the gene matches: 3. This CDR3 contains 15 residues.

The chain links TRBV10-2 to TRBJ2-7; no clear D gene. Germline values: CDR1 WSHSY, CDR2 SAAADI. This CDR3 spans 17 amino acids. V lost 0 bases, J lost 1 base, and 16 bases lay in between. Here the CDR3 DNA reads TGCGCCAGCAGTGAGTCGGATCAGACCGCAAAATCCTACGAGCAGTACTTC. The encoded protein is CASSESDQTAKSYEQYF.

The gene calls are TRBV7-6 and TRBJ2-1; D not certain. Germline V lookup: CDR1 SGHVS, CDR2 FNYEAQ. V shed 1 base and J shed 10 bases, with 8 bases lying between them. This CDR3 comprises 12 residues. The CDR3 region has the DNA TGTGCCAGCAGCTTAGGTCAGGTAGAGCAGTTCTTC. It is translated as CASSLGQVEQFF.

J is TRBJ2-6 and V is TRBV6-5; D is ambiguous. Trimming pared 5 bases from V and 0 bases from J, leaving 5 bases between. The CDR3 spans 14 residues. Germline V gene data show CDR1 as MNHEY and CDR2 as SVGAGI. As DNA, the CDR3 is TGTGCCAGCAGTGAACTCTCTGGGGCCAACGTCCTGACTTTC. It is translated as CASSELSGANVLTF.

For the CDR3, the DNA is TGTGCCAGCAGTTACTCGGATGGGCCTTGGGGCTACACCTTC. Encoded protein: CASSYSDGPWGYTF. The gene calls are TRBV6-5 and TRBJ1-2; no clear D. V was pared by 0 bases and J by 8 bases, with 13 bases between. The CDR3 sequence is 14 residues long. Germline-derived CDR1 and CDR2 are MNHEY and SVGAGI.

The J gene is TRBJ1-1, the V gene TRBV23-1; TRBD1 matches at 9 bases. TRBV23-1 has ORF status, its function being uncertain. V gave up 2 bases and J gave up 1 base; unmatched junction bases: 14. CDR3 length: 19 residues. This CDR3 is CASSQPKRDRASGNTEAFF. The DNA for the CDR3 is TGCGCCAGCAGTCAACCTAAAAGGGACAGGGCGTCGGGGAACACTGAAGCTTTCTTT.

The count of this clone is one. This chain connects TRBV15 to TRBJ2-3, with 7 bases matching TRBD1. Losses at the gene ends were 3 bases for V and 4 bases for J; bases not matched to a gene: 7. Germline values: CDR1 LNHNV, CDR2 YYDKDF (reference sequence). The CDR3 covers 15 residues. Written as DNA, the CDR3 is TGTGCCACCAGCAGCGACAGGGTGAGCGCAGATACGCAGTATTTT. Translated, it gives CATSSDRVSADTQYF.

The rearrangement links TRBV5-1 to TRBJ2-2, with TRBD1 identical over 7 bases. This CDR3 comprises 20 residues. Germline-derived CDR1 and CDR2 are SGHRS and YFSETQ. V lost 2 bases to trimming and J lost 1 base; unmatched junction nucleotides: 17. CDR3 amino acids: CASSLNHLSGQNLNTGELFF. CDR3 DNA sequence: TGCGCCAGCAGCTTAAACCATTTATCGGGACAGAACCTGAACACCGGGGAGCTGTTTTTT.

Notes on this clone: This sample includes further DNA sequences coding for the same CDR3. The chain links TRBV6-5 to TRBJ1-5; D is perhaps TRBD1 (5 bases). There are 13 residues in the CDR3. Germline loops: CDR1 MNHEY, CDR2 SVGAGI. V dropped 2 bases and J dropped 4 bases, with 6 bases sitting between them. CDR3 nucleotide sequence: TGTGCCAGCAGTTACCGGGGGAATCAGCCCCAGCATTTT. Its translation: CASSYRGNQPQHF.

This rearrangement joins TRBV4-1 to TRBJ2-2, with 11 bases fitting TRBD2. The CDR3 loop spans 17 amino acids. Trimming took 4 bases from V and 3 from J; bases not matched to a gene: 7. Germline V CDR1 and CDR2: MGHRA, YSYEKL. Written as DNA, the CDR3 is TGCGCCAGCAGCCGATGGGGACTAGCGGCAGACACCGGGGAGCTGTTTTTT. Amino acid sequence: CASSRWGLAADTGELFF.

The genes are TRBV29-1 and TRBJ2-7, with D perhaps matching TRBD1 or TRBD2 (6 bases each). The V end lost 5 bases, the J end lost 2 bases, and 19 bases lay between the germline ends. The CDR3 is made up of 15 amino acids. Germline CDR1 SQVTM, CDR2 ANQGSEA. The CDR3 DNA sequence: TGCAGCGTTTCAGGGGCGGGAAGGAACCCCTACGAGCAGTACTTC. Protein sequence: CSVSGAGRNPYEQYF.

The chain uses TRBV2 and TRBJ1-2; 8 bases match TRBD1. V lost 11 bases to trimming and J lost 6 bases; unmatched junction nucleotides: 14. This CDR3 region has 14 residues. The germline V gene encodes CDR1 SNHLY and CDR2 FYNNEI. CDR3 sequence (DNA): TGTGCCGACCCGTATGGGACAGGTTCAAATGGCTACACCTTC. It is translated as CADPYGTGSNGYTF.

The chain has TRBV4-1 and TRBJ1-1; D gene uncertain. CDR3 size: 14 residues. Germline CDR1 is MGHRA and CDR2 is YSYEKL. The V and J ends lost 0 bases and 0 bases respectively, with 5 bases between them. The CDR3 nucleotides are TGCGCCAGCAGCCAAGAGGTGGTGAACACTGAAGCTTTCTTT. Translated, it gives CASSQEVVNTEAFF.

This clone was seen just once. This chain uses TRBV27 with TRBJ2-7; D is tentatively TRBD1 or TRBD2 (5 bases each). The CDR3 covers 15 residues. CDR1 and CDR2 from the germline V gene are MNHEY and SMNVEV (reference sequence). V dropped 1 base and J dropped 4 bases, with 14 bases sitting between them. The CDR3 DNA is TGTGCCAGCAGTTTATTAGGGACGGCGATGTACGAGCAGTACTTC. Amino acids: CASSLLGTAMYEQYF.